This paragraph covers one TCR beta chain sequence. The source of the sample is a study of T cells after yellow fever vaccination. Study-wide results and limits: Only a minor proportion of clonotypes was detected across both CD4 and CD8 compartments. Abundant bulk-population clonotypes could contaminate the FACS-sorted repertoires. Post-booster samples contained most primary-vaccination clones (roughly 96% CD4, almost 90% CD8).

In TCRdb, the 5' RACE reads were re-called with MiXCR into one record per CDR3 protein. The table has 80,000 to 100,000 distinct CDR3 sequences, about 8.2% seen once. This material consisted of CD8+ T cells not binding an NS4B(214-222) dextramer, sorted from PBMCs, taken more than 14 days after the first yellow fever vaccination. The sequence derives from a man younger than 30 who received the YFV17D yellow fever vaccine.

Written as DNA, the CDR3 is TGTGCCAGCAGCTTGGAGGTGGGCAGGAACTCCTACAATGAGCAGTTCTTC. This codes for CASSLEVGRNSYNEQFF. The chain has TRBV5-4 and TRBJ2-1; D is undetermined. The CDR3 has 17 amino acids. Germline V lookup: CDR1 SGHNT, CDR2 YYREEE (reference sequence). Trimming left V 0 bases short and J 0 bases short, with 13 bases between.